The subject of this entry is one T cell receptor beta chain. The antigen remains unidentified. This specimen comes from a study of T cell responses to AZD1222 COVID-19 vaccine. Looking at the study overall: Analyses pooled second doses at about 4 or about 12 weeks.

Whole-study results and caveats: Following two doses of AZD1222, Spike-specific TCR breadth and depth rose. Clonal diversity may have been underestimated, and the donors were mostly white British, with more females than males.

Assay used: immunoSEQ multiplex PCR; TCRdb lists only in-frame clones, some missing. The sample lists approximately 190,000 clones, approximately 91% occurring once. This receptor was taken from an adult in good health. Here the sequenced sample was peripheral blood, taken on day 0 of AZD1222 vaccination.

In DNA form, the CDR3 reads TGTGCCAGCAGTTACGCGGGAGGTCTCAACGAGCAGTACTTC. Its translation: CASSYAGGLNEQYF. The rearrangement links TRBV6-5 to TRBJ2-7; 8 nucleotides line up with TRBD2. Germline trimming cut 2 bases from V and 5 bases from J; bases unmatched to any gene: 5. From germline, CDR1 is MNHEY and CDR2 SVGAGI. There are 14 residues in the CDR3.